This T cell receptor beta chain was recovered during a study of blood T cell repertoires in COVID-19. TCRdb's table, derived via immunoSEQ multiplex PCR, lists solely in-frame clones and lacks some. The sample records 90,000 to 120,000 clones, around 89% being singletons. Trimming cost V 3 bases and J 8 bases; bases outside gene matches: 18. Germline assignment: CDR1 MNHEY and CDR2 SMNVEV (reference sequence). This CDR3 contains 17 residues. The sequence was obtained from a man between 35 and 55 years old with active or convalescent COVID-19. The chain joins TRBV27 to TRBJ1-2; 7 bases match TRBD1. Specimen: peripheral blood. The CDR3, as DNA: TGTGCCAGCAGTTTGGATTGGACAGGCCTTCTCTACGGGGGCTACACCTTC. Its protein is CASSLDWTGLLYGGYTF.